The 25 T cell receptor beta chains in this list originate from one sample, sequenced in a study of T cell repertoires in cytomegalovirus infection. TCRdb reanalysed the reads using MiXCR and keeps one entry per CDR3 protein. The table has about 130,000 distinct CDR3 sequences, approximately 30% seen once. Their antigen targets remain unknown. Here the sequenced sample was CD8+ T cells from cultured PBMCs, taken from culture after CMV antigen stimulation. These receptors were collected from a human donor in good health (CMV status not recorded). Some clones in this sample may be carry-over from other donors' samples.

V is TRBV7-6 and J is TRBJ1-1; 7 positions agree with TRBD1. Germline V gene lookup returns CDR1 SGHVS and CDR2 FNYEAQ. CDR3 size: 13 residues. Unmatched junction bases numbered 1, after V lost 5 bases and J lost 1 base. CDR3 DNA: TGTGCCAGCAGCGACAGGGAGAACACTGAAGCTTTCTTT. This codes for CASSDRENTEAFF.

The sample holds a few counts of this clonotype. V and J are TRBV27 and TRBJ1-2; D is unclear. The CDR3 spans 13 residues. From germline, CDR1 is MNHEY and CDR2 SMNVEV (reference sequence). Deletions cut 0 bases from V and 7 bases from J, with 9 bases between. Written as DNA, the CDR3 is TGTGCCAGCAGTTTATCTCCTCGTTTTGGCTACACCTTC. It encodes CASSLSPRFGYTF.

This clonotype has ten or more counts. The V gene is TRBV7-9, the J gene TRBJ1-2, with D perhaps matching TRBD1 (6 bases). This CDR3 region has 15 residues. Per germline, CDR1 SEHNR and CDR2 FQNEAQ (reference sequence). Between the trimmed V and J ends, which lost 2 bases and 8 bases, there was a span of 18 bases. The CDR3 DNA is TGTGCCAGCAGCTTACCCGAACAGGGTGTACGGGGCTACACCTTC. Translated, it gives CASSLPEQGVRGYTF.

V and J are TRBV7-6 and TRBJ2-3; TRBD2 matches 7 bases. The CDR3 runs to 16 residues. V lost 4 bases and J lost 0; bases outside the gene matches: 7. CDR1 is SGHVS and CDR2 is FNYEAQ in the germline V gene. The CDR3 region has the DNA TGTGCCAGCAGCTCGGGGACTATCAGTAGCACAGATACGCAGTATTTT. It encodes CASSSGTISSTDTQYF.

This chain links TRBV24-1 with TRBJ2-1; no clear D gene. V lost 1 base to trimming and J lost 7 bases, with 1 base between them. The CDR3 is made up of 11 amino acids. The V gene's germline CDR1 is KGHDR and CDR2 SFDVKD. This CDR3 is CATSDFNEQFF. CDR3 bases: TGTGCCACCAGTGATTTTAATGAGCAGTTCTTC.

This clonotype was seen once. The genes are TRBV27 and TRBJ1-2; D is possibly TRBD1 (5 bases). V was cut by 5 bases and J by 2 bases, with 15 bases left in between. CDR3 size: 15 residues. Per germline, CDR1 MNHEY and CDR2 SMNVEV (reference sequence). CDR3 sequence: CASSPTSGTNYGYTF. CDR3 nucleotides: TGTGCCAGCAGTCCAACATCCGGGACCAACTATGGCTACACCTTC.

The CDR3 spells CASSLGTQPQHF. The CDR3 DNA follows: TGTGCCAGCAGTTTGGGGACTCAGCCCCAGCATTTT. The chain is built from TRBV12-3 or TRBV12-4 and TRBJ1-5; D is possibly TRBD1 (5 bases). Trimming pared 3 bases from V and 6 bases from J, leaving 6 bases between. The CDR3 is made up of 12 amino acids.

J is TRBJ2-7 and V is TRBV7-6; D may be TRBD2 (5 bases). The CDR3 covers 15 residues. V gave up 1 base and J gave up 0 bases, with 10 bases separating them. The germline V gene has CDR1 SGHVS and CDR2 FNYEAQ. CDR3 bases: TGTGCCAGCAGCTTAGATCCAGGACTCTCCTACGAGCAGTACTTC. Translation: CASSLDPGLSYEQYF.

The V call is TRBV10-3, the J call TRBJ2-7, with 11 bases fitting TRBD1. Germline V CDR1 and CDR2: ENHRY, SYGVKD. J lost 3 bases, V lost 8 bases, and 6 bases had no gene match. The CDR3 extends over 14 amino acids. The CDR3 loop is CAIWDRGNLYEQYF. The CDR3 bases are TGTGCCATCTGGGACAGGGGGAATCTCTACGAGCAGTACTTC.

This chain links TRBV4-2 with TRBJ1-1; 7 bases line up with TRBD1. Per germline, CDR1 LGHNA and CDR2 YNFKEQ. Germline trimming cut 1 base from V and 7 bases from J; bases unmatched to any gene: 9. The CDR3 runs to 15 residues. CDR3 residues: CASSQGQGIWDEAFF. CDR3 coding DNA: TGTGCCAGCAGCCAAGGACAGGGAATCTGGGATGAAGCTTTCTTT.

This sequence joins TRBV28 and TRBJ2-7; TRBD2 is a possible D gene (5 bases). CDR1 is MDHEN, CDR2 SYDVKM, per germline. The CDR3 has 12 amino acids. The V gene lost 5 bases and the J gene lost 4 bases, with 9 bases spanning the gap. Here the CDR3 reads CASSTRRYEQYF. The CDR3 DNA follows: TGTGCCAGCAGTACGAGGAGGTACGAGCAGTACTTC.

The gene calls are TRBV2 and TRBJ2-7; possibly TRBD1 for D (6 bases). From germline, CDR1 is SNHLY and CDR2 FYNNEI. Trimming pared 9 bases from V and 3 bases from J, leaving 24 bases between. CDR3 length equals 16 residues. CDR3 bases: TGTGCCAGGGCGGCAGGGGATCTAGAGGCTGGCTACGAGCAGTACTTC. It encodes CARAAGDLEAGYEQYF.

Only one count was recorded for this clonotype. No conserved phenylalanine or tryptophan is present at the end of the CDR3, so a read error is the likely explanation. The V gene is TRBV5-8, the J gene TRBJ2-3, with 7 bases that match TRBD2. Per the germline V gene, CDR1 is SGHTS and CDR2 is YDEGEE. The trim removed 1 base at V and 2 bases at J, leaving 7 bases unmatched. This CDR3 has 16 amino acids. The CDR3 sequence: CASSLSAGDYTDTQYL. CDR3 nucleotide sequence: TGTGCCAGCAGCTTGTCGGCGGGGGACTACACAGATACGCAGTATCTT.

The chain links TRBV4-1 to TRBJ1-2; weak D call: TRBD1 (5 bases). Germline loops: CDR1 MGHRA, CDR2 YSYEKL. Trimming removed 1 base at V and 5 bases at J, with 17 bases between. This CDR3 region has 16 residues. DNA for the CDR3: TGCGCCAGCAGCCAAGCAGCCGGGGGACCAAGTTATGGCTACACCTTC. Protein sequence: CASSQAAGGPSYGYTF.

This clonotype was counted a few times. This rearrangement joins TRBV27 to TRBJ2-3, with a weak D call TRBD2 (5 bases). The CDR3 is 15 residues long. V gave up 2 bases and J gave up 6 bases, with 15 bases separating them. Germline CDR1 is MNHEY and CDR2 is SMNVEV (reference sequence). As DNA, the CDR3 is TGTGCCAGCAGTTTACGGGGATACGTTAGGGATACGCAGTATTTT. Residues: CASSLRGYVRDTQYF.

The table lists this clonotype with many counts. The chain uses TRBV5-6 and TRBJ2-5; D might be TRBD1 (5 bases). Germline CDR1 and CDR2: SGHDT and YYEEEE. Trimming took 0 bases from V and 1 from J, leaving 13 bases between them. CDR3 length equals 16 residues. The CDR3 is CASSLGASTAQETQYF. The CDR3 coding sequence is TGTGCCAGCAGCTTGGGAGCTTCGACAGCCCAAGAGACCCAGTACTTC.

The chain carries TRBV6-6 and TRBJ2-5, with 8 bases identical to TRBD1. The CDR3 is 16 amino acids. Per germline, CDR1 MNHNY and CDR2 SVGAGI (reference sequence). Trimming at V came to 7 bases and at J to 5 bases, leaving 15 bases not matched to a gene. CDR3 in DNA: TGTGCCAGCACCCCACCGACAGGGGCCCAGGGGGAGACCCAGTACTTC. Translated: CASTPPTGAQGETQYF.

This clonotype turned up a few times. This rearrangement joins TRBV27 to TRBJ2-2; TRBD1 or TRBD2 may be the D gene (6 bases each). CDR3 length equals 15 residues. The germline V and J ends were trimmed by 3 bases and 5 bases, with 13 bases remaining between them. Germline V gives CDR1 MNHEY, CDR2 SMNVEV (reference sequence). CDR3 sequence reads: CASSFYGGSTGELFF. CDR3 DNA: TGTGCCAGCAGTTTCTACGGGGGCTCTACCGGGGAGCTGTTTTTT.

The sample holds a few counts of this clonotype. The chain employs TRBV6-6 and TRBJ2-5; no definite D call. Germline CDR1 is MNHNY and CDR2 is SVGAGI (reference sequence). The CDR3 contains 12 residues. The germline V and J ends were trimmed by 7 bases and 5 bases, with 11 bases remaining between them. This chain's CDR3 is CASMAPGETQYF. The DNA of the CDR3 is TGTGCCAGCATGGCACCCGGGGAGACCCAGTACTTC.

This clonotype was seen ten or more times. The rearrangement links TRBV7-9 to TRBJ2-1; D is perhaps TRBD1 (6 bases). Germline V gene sequence: CDR1 SEHNR, CDR2 FQNEAQ (reference sequence). This CDR3 region has 14 residues. V lost 4 bases, J lost 3 bases, and 10 bases lay in between. The CDR3 sequence: CASSSRQDYNEQFF. The DNA for the CDR3 is TGTGCCAGCAGCTCTCGACAGGACTACAATGAGCAGTTCTTC. Complete variable domain (other parts from reference TRBV7-9 and TRBJ2-1): DTGVSQNPRHKITKRGQNVTFRCDPISEHNRLYWYRQTLGQGPEFLTYFQNEAQLEKSRLLSDRFSAERPKGSFSTLEIQRTEQGDSAMYLCASSSRQDYNEQFFGPGTRLTVL.

This clonotype was picked up a small number of times. The chain has TRBV4-3 and TRBJ2-7; weak D call: TRBD1 (6 bases). Germline values: CDR1 LGHNA, CDR2 YSLEER. This CDR3 has 21 residues. V gave up 0 bases and J gave up 2 bases, with 29 bases separating them. CDR3: CASSQDQTRPGAIRSTYEQYF. DNA for the CDR3: TGCGCCAGCAGCCAAGATCAAACCCGGCCAGGGGCGATACGAAGTACCTACGAGCAGTACTTC.

This clonotype was counted many times. This chain uses TRBV6-1 with TRBJ1-1; TRBD1 might be the D (5 bases). Between the trimmed V and J ends, which lost 8 bases and 5 bases, there was a span of 21 bases. Germline V CDR1 and CDR2: MNHNS, SASEGT. CDR3 size: 15 residues. The CDR3 DNA reads as TGTGCCAGCCAAACCGAAGTGGGGGTTGGAACTGAAGCTTTCTTT. This translates into CASQTEVGVGTEAFF.

The chain links TRBV2 to TRBJ2-1; possibly TRBD2 for D (7 bases). The CDR3 spans 15 residues. V lost 4 bases, J lost 7 bases, and 17 bases lay in between. Germline values: CDR1 SNHLY, CDR2 FYNNEI. The CDR3 spells CASSGLVGGLNEQFF. The CDR3 DNA sequence: TGTGCCAGCAGTGGATTAGTCGGGGGGCTGAATGAGCAGTTCTTC.

This clonotype was recorded at least ten times. The chain has TRBV4-1 and TRBJ2-7; TRBD2 might be the D (6 bases). Germline V lookup: CDR1 MGHRA, CDR2 YSYEKL. This CDR3 region has 14 residues. Deletions cut 0 bases from V and 5 bases from J, with 11 bases between. CDR3 DNA sequence: TGCGCCAGCAGCCAAGATGGAGGGTTCGACGAGCAGTACTTC. Amino acids: CASSQDGGFDEQYF.

This sequence joins TRBV6-5 and TRBJ1-1; the match to TRBD1 covers 10 bases. This CDR3 comprises 16 residues. CDR1 is MNHEY, CDR2 SVGAGI, per germline. With V trimmed by 2 bases and J by 0 bases, 3 bases remained unmatched. The CDR3 is CASSYEGQGMNTEAFF. CDR3 nucleotide sequence: TGTGCCAGCAGTTACGAGGGACAGGGGATGAACACTGAAGCTTTCTTT.